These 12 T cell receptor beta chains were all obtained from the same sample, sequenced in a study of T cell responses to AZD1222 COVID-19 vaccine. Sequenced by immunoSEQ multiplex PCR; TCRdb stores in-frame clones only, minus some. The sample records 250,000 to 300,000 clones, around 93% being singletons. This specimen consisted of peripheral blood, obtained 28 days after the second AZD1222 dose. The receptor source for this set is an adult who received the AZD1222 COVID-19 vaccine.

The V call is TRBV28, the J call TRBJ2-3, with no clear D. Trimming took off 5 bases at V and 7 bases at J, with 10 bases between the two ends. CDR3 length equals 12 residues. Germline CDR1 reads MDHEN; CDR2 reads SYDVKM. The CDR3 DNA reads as TGTGCCAGCAGTCCCTACCTGAATACGCAGTATTTT. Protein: CASSPYLNTQYF.

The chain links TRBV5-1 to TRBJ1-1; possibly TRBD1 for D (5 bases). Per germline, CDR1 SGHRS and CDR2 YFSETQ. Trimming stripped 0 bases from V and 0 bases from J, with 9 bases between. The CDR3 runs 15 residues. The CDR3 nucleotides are TGCGCCAGCAGCTTGGGGGCAGGGATGAACACTGAAGCTTTCTTT. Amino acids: CASSLGAGMNTEAFF.

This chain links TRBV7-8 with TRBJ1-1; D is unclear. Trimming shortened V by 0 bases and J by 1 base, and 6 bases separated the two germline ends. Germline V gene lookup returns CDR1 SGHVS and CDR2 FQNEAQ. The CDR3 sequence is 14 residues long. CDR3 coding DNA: TGTGCCAGCAGCTTAGCGGAGTGGAACACTGAAGCTTTCTTT. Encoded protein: CASSLAEWNTEAFF.

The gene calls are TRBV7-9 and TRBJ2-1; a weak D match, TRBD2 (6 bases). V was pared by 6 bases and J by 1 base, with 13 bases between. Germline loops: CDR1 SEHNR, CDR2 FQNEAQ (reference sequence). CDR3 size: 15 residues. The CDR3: CASREWGESYNEQFF. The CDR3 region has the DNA TGTGCCAGCAGGGAATGGGGGGAGTCCTACAATGAGCAGTTCTTC.

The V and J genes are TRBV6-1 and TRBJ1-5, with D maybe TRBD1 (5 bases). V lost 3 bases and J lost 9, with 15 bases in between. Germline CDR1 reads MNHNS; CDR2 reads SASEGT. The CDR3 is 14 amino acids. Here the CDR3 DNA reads TGTGCCAGCAGTGACACCGGGACTGCTGGGCCCCAGCATTTT. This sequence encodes CASSDTGTAGPQHF.

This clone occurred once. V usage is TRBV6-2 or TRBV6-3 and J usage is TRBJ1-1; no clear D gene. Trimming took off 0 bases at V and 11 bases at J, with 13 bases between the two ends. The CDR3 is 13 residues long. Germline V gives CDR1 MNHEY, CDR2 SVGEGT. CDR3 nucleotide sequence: TGTGCCAGCAGTTACTCTACCCTGAATGTGGCTTTCTTT. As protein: CASSYSTLNVAFF.

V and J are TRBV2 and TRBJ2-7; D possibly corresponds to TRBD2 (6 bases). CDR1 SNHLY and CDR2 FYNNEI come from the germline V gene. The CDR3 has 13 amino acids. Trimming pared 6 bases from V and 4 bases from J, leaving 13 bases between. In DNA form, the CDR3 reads TGTGCCAGCAGCCCCGGGGGTGGATACGAGCAGTACTTC. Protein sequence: CASSPGGGYEQYF.

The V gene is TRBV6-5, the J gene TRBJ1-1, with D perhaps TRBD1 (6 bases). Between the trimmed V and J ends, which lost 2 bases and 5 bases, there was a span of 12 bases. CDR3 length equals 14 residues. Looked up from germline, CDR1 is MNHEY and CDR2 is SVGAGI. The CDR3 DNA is TGTGCCAGCAGTTACGGAACCAGGGGTACTGAAGCTTTCTTT. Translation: CASSYGTRGTEAFF.

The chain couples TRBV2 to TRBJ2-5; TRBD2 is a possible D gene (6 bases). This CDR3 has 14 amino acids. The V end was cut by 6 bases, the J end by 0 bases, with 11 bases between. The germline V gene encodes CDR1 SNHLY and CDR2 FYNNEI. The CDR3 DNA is TGTGCCAGCAGCGTGGCGGGGTACCAAGAGACCCAGTACTTC. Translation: CASSVAGYQETQYF.

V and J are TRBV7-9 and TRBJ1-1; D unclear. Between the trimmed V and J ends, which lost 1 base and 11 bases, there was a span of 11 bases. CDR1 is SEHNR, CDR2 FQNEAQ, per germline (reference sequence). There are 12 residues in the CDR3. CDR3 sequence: CASSLVPRAAFF. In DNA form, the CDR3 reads TGTGCCAGCAGCTTAGTACCCCGAGCGGCTTTCTTT.

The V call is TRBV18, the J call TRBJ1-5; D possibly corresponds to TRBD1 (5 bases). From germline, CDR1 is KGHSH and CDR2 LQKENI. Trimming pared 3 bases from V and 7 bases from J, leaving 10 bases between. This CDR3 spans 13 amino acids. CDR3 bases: TGTGCCAGCTCACCTGTGCGGGGGCAGCCCCAGCATTTT. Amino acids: CASSPVRGQPQHF.

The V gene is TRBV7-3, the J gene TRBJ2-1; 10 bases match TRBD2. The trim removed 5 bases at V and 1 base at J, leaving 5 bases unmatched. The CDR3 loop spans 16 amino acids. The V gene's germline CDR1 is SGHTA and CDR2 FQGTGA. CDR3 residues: CASSLLAGGSYNEQFF. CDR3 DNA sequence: TGTGCCAGCAGCCTATTAGCGGGGGGATCCTACAATGAGCAGTTCTTC.